This T cell receptor beta chain was found in a study of T-cell reconstitution after alpha-beta-depleted transplantation in children. Unique molecular identifiers were used in preparing the TCRbeta library. TCRdb analysed the PCR reads with MiXCR anew, one entry per CDR3 protein. The table lists roughly 220,000 distinct CDR3 sequences, more than 7.5% of them singletons. This clonotype was seen at least ten times. V shed 2 bases, J shed 6 bases, and the junction held 5 bases outside the gene matches. CDR3 length equals 16 residues. The rearrangement links TRBV12-3 or TRBV12-4 to TRBJ2-3; TRBD2 aligns across 13 bases. This material consisted of PBMCs from the stem cell graft donor, taken from the stem cell graft. This receptor was obtained from a human donor who donated a stem cell graft to a child with SCID. The CDR3 loop reads CASSLSGLAGVDTQYF. CDR3 nucleotides: TGTGCCAGCAGTTTATCAGGACTAGCGGGGGTGGATACGCAGTATTTT.